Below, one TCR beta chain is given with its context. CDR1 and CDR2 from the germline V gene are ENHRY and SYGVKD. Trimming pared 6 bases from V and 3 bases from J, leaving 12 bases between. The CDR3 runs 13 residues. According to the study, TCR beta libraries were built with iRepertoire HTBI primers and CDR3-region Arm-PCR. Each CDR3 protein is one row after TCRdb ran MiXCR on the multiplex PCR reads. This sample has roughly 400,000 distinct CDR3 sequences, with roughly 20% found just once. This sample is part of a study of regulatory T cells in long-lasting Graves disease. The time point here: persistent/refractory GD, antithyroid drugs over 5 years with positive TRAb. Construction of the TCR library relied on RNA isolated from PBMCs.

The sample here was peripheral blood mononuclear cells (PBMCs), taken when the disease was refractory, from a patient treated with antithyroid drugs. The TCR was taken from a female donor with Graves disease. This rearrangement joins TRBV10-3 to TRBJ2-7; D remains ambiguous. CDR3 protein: CAISLGLSYEQYF. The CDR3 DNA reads TGTGCCATCAGCCTCGGCCTTAGCTACGAGCAGTACTTC.